What follows are 9 T cell receptor beta chains derived from one specimen sequenced in a study of blood T cell repertoires in COVID-19. Sequencing was performed with immunoSEQ multiplex PCR; in TCRdb, only in-frame clones are kept and a portion is missing. The table records 300,000 to 450,000 clones, more than 75% of them present only once. The specimen sequenced was peripheral blood. Receptors originate from a woman aged 55-69 years with COVID-19, enrolled during active disease.

The chain couples TRBV5-6 to TRBJ2-7; possibly TRBD2 for D (5 bases). This CDR3 has 14 residues. V was trimmed by 7 bases and J by 0 bases, leaving 14 bases between them. From germline, CDR1 is SGHDT and CDR2 YYEEEE. The CDR3 coding sequence is TGTGCCAGCGGGGTGCGGGCCCACTCCTACGAGCAGTACTTC. Translated: CASGVRAHSYEQYF.

The CDR3 DNA is TGTGCCAGCAGCGTAGGAGTCGGGGAGCTGTTTTTT. It encodes CASSVGVGELFF. The V call is TRBV9, the J call TRBJ2-2; D ambiguous. The CDR3 extends over 12 amino acids. V lost 0 bases and J lost 7, with 4 bases in between. Germline CDR1 is SGDLS and CDR2 is YYNGEE. The full variable domain, in which reference TRBV9 and TRBJ2-2 provide the parts outside the CDR3, is DSGVTQTPKHLITATGQRVTLRCSPRSGDLSVYWYQQSLDQGLQFLIQYYNGEERAKGNILERFSAQQFPDLHSELNLSSLELGDSALYFCASSVGVGELFFGEGSRLTVL.

CDR3 protein: CASSPRPSGDTGELFF. The CDR3 DNA reads TGTGCCAGCAGCCCCCGGCCTAGCGGAGACACCGGGGAGCTGTTTTTT. The rearrangement uses TRBV7-6 and TRBJ2-2, with 7 bases matching TRBD2. CDR3 length equals 16 residues. The J segment lost 3 bases and the V segment lost 5 bases, leaving 9 bases of the junction unmatched. From germline, CDR1 is SGHVS and CDR2 FNYEAQ.

The chain joins TRBV7-3 to TRBJ2-3; no reliable D call. The length of the CDR3 is 15 residues. Trimming took 0 bases from V and 0 from J, leaving 7 bases between them. Germline loops: CDR1 SGHTA, CDR2 FQGTGA. CDR3 nucleotide sequence: TGTGCCAGCAGCTTAACGTTCCTGAGCACAGATACGCAGTATTTT. Its translation is CASSLTFLSTDTQYF.

The chain has TRBV19 and TRBJ1-5; 8 bases match TRBD1. The CDR3 spans 14 residues. V dropped 6 bases and J dropped 7; count of bases not matched to a gene: 8. Germline V CDR1 and CDR2: LNHDA, SQIVND (reference sequence). DNA of the CDR3: TGTGCCAGTAGGGCAGGGGGCTCGGTCCAGCCCCAGCATTTT. Residues: CASRAGGSVQPQHF.

The chain joins TRBV9 to TRBJ2-1, with D possibly being TRBD1 (5 bases). The germline V gene has CDR1 SGDLS and CDR2 YYNGEE. Trimming took 0 bases from V and 2 from J, leaving 12 bases between them. The CDR3 is made up of 16 amino acids. As DNA, the CDR3 is TGTGCCAGCAGCGTAGAAGGGGATGTTACCTACAATGAGCAGTTCTTC. Translated, it gives CASSVEGDVTYNEQFF.

The J gene is TRBJ2-6, the V gene TRBV19; D is unresolved. The germline CDR1 and CDR2 sequences are LNHDA and SQIVND (reference sequence). The CDR3 consists of 16 residues. V gave up 7 bases and J gave up 1 base, with 14 bases separating them. CDR3 sequence (DNA): TGTGCCAGTACCTCGCGTATCGTTTCTGGGGCCAACGTCCTGACTTTC. It codes for CASTSRIVSGANVLTF.

The chain recombines TRBV28 with TRBJ1-1; D unclear. Germline V gene lookup returns CDR1 MDHEN and CDR2 SYDVKM. The V end was cut by 6 bases, the J end by 1 base, with 15 bases between. This CDR3 comprises 15 residues. The CDR3 coding sequence is TGTGCCAGCAGCGCGAGGGCTCCGGGGAACACTGAAGCTTTCTTT. This sequence encodes CASSARAPGNTEAFF.

The gene calls are TRBV14 and TRBJ1-3; tentative D call: TRBD1 (5 bases). V dropped 0 bases and J dropped 4 bases, with 10 bases sitting between them. The germline V gene encodes CDR1 SGHDN and CDR2 FVKESK. The CDR3 is 15 residues long. CDR3 nucleotide sequence: TGTGCCAGCAGCCAAGATGTGGCAGGGGGAAACACCATATATTTT. It encodes CASSQDVAGGNTIYF. Supplemented by reference TRBV14 and TRBJ1-3, the full variable domain reads EAGVTQFPSHSVIEKGQTVTLRCDPISGHDNLYWYRRVMGKEIKFLLHFVKESKQDESGMPNNRFLAERTGGTYSTLKVQPAELEDSGVYFCASSQDVAGGNTIYFGEGSWLTVV.